Below, one T cell receptor (beta chain) is given with its context. What antigen it recognizes has not been identified. Base qualities were left out, and no much larger clone turns up one base away. These data come from a study of OX40 agonist ivuxolimab in advanced cancers. Some background on the complete study: Ivuxolimab, which targeted the costimulatory receptor OX40 (CD134), was an agonistic, fully human IgG2 monoclonal antibody. Intravenous ivuxolimab was administered to patients every 2 weeks at six dose levels: 0.01, 0.1, 0.3, 1.5, 3 and 10 mg/kg. Among the roughly 50 dose-escalation patients, around 20 had hepatocellular carcinoma, approximately 15 melanoma, 9 renal cell carcinoma and 9 head and neck cancer. In the dose-escalation cohort, about four fifths of patients were male, and the mean age was roughly 60 years with a range of about 20 to 79. Prior anti-PD-1, anti-PD-L1 or anti-CTLA-4 therapy was permitted, and approximately 40% of dose-escalation patients had received checkpoint inhibitors. Partial responses occurred in three dose-escalation patients: two with cutaneous melanoma and one with hepatocellular carcinoma. The point of sequencing TCRbeta in the periphery was to test whether ivuxolimab changed TCR sequence diversity and drove clonal T-cell expansion. The paper reports the monotherapy dose-escalation portion (N of about 54 patients) of the phase I ivuxolimab trial.

Patients with a history of autoimmune disease or receiving systemic immunosuppression were excluded from the trial. Peripheral blood for TCR sequencing was collected from all dose cohorts at baseline, on cycle 4 day 1, and on cycle 7 day 1. Samples were obtained from an open-label, multicenter, first-in-human phase I dose-escalation trial of ivuxolimab. The trial enrolled adults with locally advanced or metastatic head and neck squamous cell, hepatocellular, melanoma or renal cell carcinoma. CD4+ and CD8+ T cells were sorted separately from peripheral blood before TCR sequencing. Results and caveats for the whole study, not just this receptor: Low levels of normalized T-cell clonal expansion were also seen in some patients who did not respond. In partial responders in the 0.1-3.0 mg/kg groups, normalized peripheral clonal expansion was found to be among the lowest, especially among CD8+ T cells. Antigen specificity was not determined for the clonally expanded peripheral T cells. After ivuxolimab, CD8+ T cells had more expanded clones than CD4+ T cells on average. Clonal expansion of both CD4+ and CD8+ blood T cells was observed from baseline to week 6 at doses 0.1 to 3.0 mg/kg.

To sequence the TCRbeta CDR3 region, genomic DNA was isolated from the sorted cells. The immunoSEQ Assay was used for sequencing of TCRbeta CDR3 regions. Drawn from immuneACCESS, this table holds only the in-frame rearrangements with V and J called that TCRdb kept. Clones are partly lost; checked studies trace under half to an unresolved V gene and leave the rest unexplained. Here the sample has roughly 15,000 clones; roughly 90% occur a single time. Together, the top ten hold 20% of the sample. The CDR3 numbers 15 residues from cysteine through phenylalanine. Only CDR3 DNA is held: 45 bases, read in frame from base 1. Taken from the germline V gene (reference sequence), the CDR1 and CDR2 loops are LNHDA and SQIVND. At the junction V is shortened by 3 bases and J by 2 bases, with 11 bases in between.

The chain uses TRBV19 and TRBJ1-5; the D segment could be TRBD1, given 6 matching bases. The material sequenced was CD4+ or CD8+ T cells sorted from blood, taken in a trial of the OX40 agonist ivuxolimab. The receptor was derived from an adult with an advanced solid tumor such as melanoma, head and neck, liver or kidney cancer. The CDR3 loop reads CASSMSQGGNQPQHF. The sequenced DNA is TGTGCCAGTAGTATGTCACAGGGCGGCAATCAGCCCCAGCATTTT.